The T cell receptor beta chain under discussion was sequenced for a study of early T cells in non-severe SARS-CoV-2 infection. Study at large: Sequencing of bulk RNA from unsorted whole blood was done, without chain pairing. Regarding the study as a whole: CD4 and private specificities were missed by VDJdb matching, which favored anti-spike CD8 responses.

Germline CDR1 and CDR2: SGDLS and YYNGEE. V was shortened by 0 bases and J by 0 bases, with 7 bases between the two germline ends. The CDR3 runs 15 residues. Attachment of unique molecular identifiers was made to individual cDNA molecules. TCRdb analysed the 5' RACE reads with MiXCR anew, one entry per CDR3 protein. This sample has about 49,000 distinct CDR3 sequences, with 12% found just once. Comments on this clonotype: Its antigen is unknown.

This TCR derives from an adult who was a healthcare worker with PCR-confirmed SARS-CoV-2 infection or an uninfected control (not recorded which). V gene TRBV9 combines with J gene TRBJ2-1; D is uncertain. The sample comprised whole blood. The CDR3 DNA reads TGTGCCAGCAGCGTAGGGAGTGCCTCCTACAATGAGCAGTTCTTC. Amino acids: CASSVGSASYNEQFF.